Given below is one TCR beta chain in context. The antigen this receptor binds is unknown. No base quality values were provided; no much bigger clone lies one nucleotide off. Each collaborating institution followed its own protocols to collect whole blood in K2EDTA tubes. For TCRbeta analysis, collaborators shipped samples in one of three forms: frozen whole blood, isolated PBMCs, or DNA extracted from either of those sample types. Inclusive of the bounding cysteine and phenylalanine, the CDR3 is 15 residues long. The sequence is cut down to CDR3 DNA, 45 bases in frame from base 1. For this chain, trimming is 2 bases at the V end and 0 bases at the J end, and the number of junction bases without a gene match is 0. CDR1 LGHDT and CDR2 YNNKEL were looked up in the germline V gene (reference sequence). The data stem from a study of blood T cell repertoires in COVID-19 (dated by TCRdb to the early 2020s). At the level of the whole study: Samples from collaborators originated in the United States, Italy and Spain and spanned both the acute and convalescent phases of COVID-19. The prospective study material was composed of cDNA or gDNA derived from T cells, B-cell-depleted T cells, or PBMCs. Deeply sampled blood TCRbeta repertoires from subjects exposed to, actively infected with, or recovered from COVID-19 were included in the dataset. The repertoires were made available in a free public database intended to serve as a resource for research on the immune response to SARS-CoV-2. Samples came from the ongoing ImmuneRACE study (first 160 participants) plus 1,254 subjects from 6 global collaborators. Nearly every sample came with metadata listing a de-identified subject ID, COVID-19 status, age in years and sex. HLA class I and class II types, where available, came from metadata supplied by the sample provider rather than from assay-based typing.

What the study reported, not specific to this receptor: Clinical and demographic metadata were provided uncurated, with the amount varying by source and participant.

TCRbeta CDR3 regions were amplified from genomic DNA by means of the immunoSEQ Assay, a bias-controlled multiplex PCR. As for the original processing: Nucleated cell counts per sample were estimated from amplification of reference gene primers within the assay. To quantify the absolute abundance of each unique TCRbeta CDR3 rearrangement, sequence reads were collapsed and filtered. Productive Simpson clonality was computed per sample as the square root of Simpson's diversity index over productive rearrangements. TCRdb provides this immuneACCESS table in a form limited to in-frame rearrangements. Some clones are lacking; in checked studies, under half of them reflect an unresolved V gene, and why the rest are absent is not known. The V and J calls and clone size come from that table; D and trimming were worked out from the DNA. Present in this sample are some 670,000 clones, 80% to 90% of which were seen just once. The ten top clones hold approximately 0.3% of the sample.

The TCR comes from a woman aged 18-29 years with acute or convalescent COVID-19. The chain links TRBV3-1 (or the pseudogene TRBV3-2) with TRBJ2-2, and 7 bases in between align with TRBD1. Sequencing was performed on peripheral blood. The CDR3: CASSQQGANTGELFF. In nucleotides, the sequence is TGTGCCAGCAGCCAACAGGGGGCGAACACCGGGGAGCTGTTTTTT.